The rows below give T cell receptor beta chains drawn from one sample of a study of cytomegalovirus exposure and HLA in healthy donors. Sequencing was performed with immunoSEQ multiplex PCR; in TCRdb, only in-frame clones are kept and a portion is missing. The table shows approximately 150,000 clones, with approximately 80% occurring only once. The material sequenced was PBMCs. These receptors came from an older woman in good health and CMV-seronegative. The CDR3 runs from the conserved cysteine through the conserved F or W. The D gene is left open where the match is weak. Part of the rows lack a size; the others show once, few, many or a class for expanded clones.

>TRBV28|TRBD1|TRBJ1-4|few
TGTGCCAGCAGTGGACGCACAGGGGGTTCTAATGAAAAACTGTTTTTT
CASSGRTGGSNEKLFF
>TRBV27|TRBD1|TRBJ1-3|.
TGTGCCAGCAGTATAGACAGGGGGCGAGGAAACACCATATATTTT
CASSIDRGRGNTIYF
>TRBV9|TRBD1|TRBJ2-3|.
TGTGCCAGCAGCGCCGGACAGGGTCAGGTAGATACGCAGTATTTT
CASSAGQGQVDTQYF
>TRBV5-1|TRBD2|TRBJ2-1|.
TGCGCCAGCAGCTTGGCTAGCGGGACTTTGAACAATGAGCAGTTCTTC
CASSLASGTLNNEQFF
>TRBV5-1|TRBD2|TRBJ2-1|.
TGCGCCAGCAGCTTGGTCTCCGGGACTAGCTCCCACAATGAGCAGTTCTTC
CASSLVSGTSSHNEQFF
>TRBV5-1|.|TRBJ1-2|.
TGCGCCAGCAGGAGGACCCAGAGCGGGGGATGGGGCCGGGATTACTATGGCTACACCTTC
CASRRTQSGGWGRDYYGYTF
>TRBV29-1|TRBD2|TRBJ2-1|once
TGCAGCGTGAGGACTAGCGGGAGGGGCAATGAGCAGTTCTTC
CSVRTSGRGNEQFF
>TRBV9|TRBD2|TRBJ2-2|.
TGTGCCAGCAGCGTTAGCGGGAGGGTCAACACCGGGGAGCTGTTTTTT
CASSVSGRVNTGELFF
>TRBV27|TRBD1|TRBJ2-5|.
TGTGCCAGCAGCCCGGGGACAGGGGCGTTTGGGACCCAGTACTTC
CASSPGTGAFGTQYF
>TRBV6-7|TRBD2|TRBJ2-1|.
TGTGCCAGCAGTTACGCTAGCGGGAGGGCCGAGAATGAGCAGTTCTTC
CASSYASGRAENEQFF
>TRBV5-1|.|TRBJ1-3|.
TGCGCCAGCAGCTTGGCAGGTCTCCTCTCTGGAAACACCATATATTTT
CASSLAGLLSGNTIYF
>TRBV7-9|TRBD1|TRBJ2-1|few
TGTGCCAGCAGCTCCGGACAGGTGGTCGAGCAGTTCTTC
CASSSGQVVEQFF
>TRBV10-1|.|TRBJ2-2|.
TGCGCCAGCAGTGGCAGGAACACCGGGGAGCTGTTTTTT
CASSGRNTGELFF
>TRBV19|TRBD1|TRBJ2-1|.
TGTGCCAGTAGTATCCGGACAGGGGTGGGGCGAGCCGACAATGAGCAGTTCTTC
CASSIRTGVGRADNEQFF
>TRBV5-4|TRBD2|TRBJ2-5|.
TGTGCCAGCAGCTTGAGGACTAGGGATCAAGAGACCCAGTACTTC
CASSLRTRDQETQYF
>TRBV6-1|.|TRBJ2-5|.
TGTGCCAGCAGTCAGCGGGGAGGGGGGGAGACCCAGTACTTC
CASSQRGGGETQYF
>TRBV15|.|TRBJ1-1|.
TGTGCCACCACGACCGGGGTTATAAACACTGAAGCTTTCTTT
CATTTGVINTEAFF
>TRBV19|TRBD1|TRBJ2-2|once
TGTGCCAGTAATAGGATCGACAGGGTATCGGGGGAGCTGTTTTTT
CASNRIDRVSGELFF
>TRBV7-3|TRBD2|TRBJ2-3|.
TGTGCCAGCAGCCTAGGGACTAGCGGGAGGGCCGGGGATACGCAGTATTTT
CASSLGTSGRAGDTQYF